Listed below are T cell receptor beta chains from one sample, sequenced in a study of control samples from healthy donors and cancer patients. TCRdb keeps only in-frame clones here, not all; method: immunoSEQ multiplex PCR. The sample gives about 18,000 clones, under 90% of which show up once; approximately 30% is in the top ten. The sequencing sample was made of PBMCs. The receptor source for this set is a woman aged 70-85 years with lung cancer. CDR3s include the opening cysteine and the closing phenylalanine or tryptophan. D genes are given only for firm matches. Size is omitted from some rows. Given values are once, few, many or a class for expanded clones.

>TRBV7-2|-|13|TRBJ2-7|-
CASSPWTVYEQYF
TGTGCCAGCAGCCCGTGGACAGTCTACGAGCAGTACTTC
>TRBV24-1|-|13|TRBJ2-1|-
CATSVGGDNEQFF
TGTGCCACCAGTGTAGGTGGAGACAATGAGCAGTTCTTC
>TRBV19|-|18|TRBJ2-1|TRBD2
CASSTHLQTSGSTGEQFF
TGTGCCAGTAGCACTCACCTCCAGACTAGCGGGAGCACCGGTGAGCAGTTCTTC
>TRBV20-1|-|12|TRBJ2-3|-
CSASSREDTQYF
TGCAGTGCTAGTTCTCGGGAAGATACGCAGTATTTT
>TRBV5-1|-|14|TRBJ1-5|-
CASSLTGGGQPQHF
TGCGCCAGCAGCTTAACCGGGGGTGGTCAGCCCCAGCATTTT
>TRBV9|-|19|TRBJ2-6|TRBD1
CASSVAETGGALGANVLTF
TGTGCCAGCAGCGTAGCCGAGACAGGGGGCGCGTTAGGGGCCAACGTCCTGACTTTC
>TRBV6-6|-|16|TRBJ2-5|TRBD2
CASSPIQTSGRETQYF
TGTGCCAGCAGCCCTATTCAGACTAGCGGGAGAGAGACCCAGTACTTC
>TRBV30|-|12|TRBJ1-1|-
CAWNSDGVEAFF
TGTGCCTGGAATTCGGATGGGGTTGAAGCTTTCTTT
>TRBV30|few|16|TRBJ1-6|-
CAWKPRMVGHPSPLHF
TGTGCCTGGAAGCCCCGGATGGTGGGACACCCTTCACCCCTCCACTTT
>TRBV7-2|-|16|TRBJ1-1|-
CASSLGSWGAGTEAFF
TGTGCCAGCAGCTTAGGCTCATGGGGGGCAGGTACTGAAGCTTTCTTT
>TRBV5-1|-|15|TRBJ1-2|TRBD1
CASSPETGSDYGYTF
TGCGCCAGCAGCCCCGAGACAGGGAGTGACTATGGCTACACCTTC
>TRBV7-2|-|17|TRBJ2-2|TRBD2
CASSLPETSANTGELFF
TGTGCCAGCAGCTTGCCGGAGACTAGCGCTAACACCGGGGAGCTGTTTTTT
>TRBV24-1|-|14|TRBJ2-2|-
CATSGAVNTGELFF
TGTGCCACCAGTGGGGCAGTCAACACCGGGGAGCTGTTTTTT
>TRBV20-1|-|11|TRBJ1-4|-
CSARDDEKLFF
TGCAGTGCTAGAGACGATGAAAAACTGTTTTTT
>TRBV5-6|-|17|TRBJ1-5|TRBD1
CASSLGQGEAPNQPQHF
TGTGCCAGCAGCTTGGGACAGGGAGAGGCCCCCAATCAGCCCCAGCATTTT
>TRBV3-1/TRBV3-2|-|13|TRBJ2-7|-
CASSQAGSYEQYF
TGTGCCAGCAGCCAGGCAGGGAGCTACGAGCAGTACTTC
>TRBV19|-|14|TRBJ1-5|-
CASSIGGSGQPQHF
TGTGCCAGTAGTATCGGGGGTTCAGGACAGCCCCAGCATTTT
>TRBV7-3|-|13|TRBJ1-1|-
CASSSQPGGEAFF
TGTGCCAGCAGCTCCCAGCCGGGGGGTGAAGCTTTCTTT
>TRBV18|-|17|TRBJ2-6|-
CASSSRLQEPGANVLTF
TGTGCCAGCTCATCTCGACTGCAGGAGCCTGGGGCCAACGTCCTGACTTTC
>TRBV18|-|14|TRBJ1-2|-
CASSLGLGDYGYTF
TGTGCCAGCTCCCTTGGCCTGGGAGACTATGGCTACACCTTC
>TRBV29-1|-|12|TRBJ2-5|-
CSVREREETQYF
TGCAGCGTCAGGGAAAGGGAAGAGACCCAGTACTTC
>TRBV16|-|13|TRBJ1-2|-
CASSRAANYGYTF
TGTGCCAGCAGCCGGGCGGCTAACTATGGCTACACCTTC
>TRBV10-2|-|15|TRBJ2-1|TRBD2
CASSDIRLAGGEQFF
TGCGCCAGCAGTGACATTAGACTAGCGGGAGGTGAGCAGTTCTTC
>TRBV6-1|-|19|TRBJ2-7|TRBD2
CASSALTTLGLAVIYEQYF
TGTGCCAGCAGTGCCCTTACCACCCTCGGACTAGCGGTTATCTACGAGCAGTACTTC
>TRBV5-1|-|16|TRBJ2-3|-
CASSLEGSTSTDTQYF
TGCGCCAGCAGCTTGGAAGGGTCCACTAGCACAGATACGCAGTATTTT
>TRBV7-7|few|14|TRBJ2-1|TRBD2
CASSQGLGGVEQFF
TGTGCTAGCAGCCAGGGACTAGGGGGTGTCGAGCAGTTCTTC
>TRBV15|few|14|TRBJ1-2|-
CATSRDNGYYGYTF
TGTGCCACCAGCAGAGATAACGGATACTATGGCTACACCTTC
>TRBV28|-|17|TRBJ2-7|-
CASSFNSLYEPSYEQYF
TGTGCCAGCAGTTTTAATTCGCTTTACGAACCCTCCTACGAGCAGTACTTC
>TRBV19|-|20|TRBJ1-5|TRBD1
CASSIGRQGVTALSNQPQHF
TGTGCCAGTAGTATAGGGAGACAGGGGGTCACCGCCCTTAGCAATCAGCCCCAGCATTTT
>TRBV4-1|-|14|TRBJ2-7|-
CASSQVPGDYEQYF
TGCGCCAGCAGCCAAGTGCCTGGAGACTACGAGCAGTACTTC
>TRBV5-5|-|14|TRBJ2-1|-
CASSADVSYNEQFF
TGTGCCAGCAGCGCGGACGTCTCCTACAATGAGCAGTTCTTC
>TRBV5-1|-|15|TRBJ2-1|TRBD2
CASSTGLAGSNEQFF
TGCGCCAGCAGCACGGGACTAGCGGGCTCCAATGAGCAGTTCTTC
>TRBV18|-|14|TRBJ2-7|-
CASSPPGGPLEQYF
TGTGCCAGCTCACCACCCGGTGGCCCCCTGGAGCAGTACTTC
>TRBV7-9|-|19|TRBJ2-7|TRBD2
CASSPWAPMRTSGGYEQYF
TGTGCCAGCAGCCCATGGGCCCCAATGCGGACTAGCGGCGGCTACGAGCAGTACTTC
>TRBV19|-|14|TRBJ1-5|-
CATTISVGNQPQHF
TGTGCCACCACCATCAGCGTTGGCAATCAGCCCCAGCATTTT
>TRBV6-5|-|15|TRBJ1-5|TRBD1
CASSYSGTANQPQHF
TGTGCCAGCAGTTACTCCGGGACAGCTAATCAGCCCCAGCATTTT
>TRBV2|-|15|TRBJ2-7|-
CASSEGWGGPYEQYF
TGTGCCAGCAGTGAGGGCTGGGGTGGTCCCTACGAGCAGTACTTC
>TRBV6-5|-|15|TRBJ1-5|-
CASRHLAAGNQPQHF
TGTGCCAGCAGGCATCTGGCGGCGGGAAATCAGCCCCAGCATTTT
>TRBV27|-|16|TRBJ2-3|TRBD2
CASSLGAGEGTDTQYF
TGTGCCAGCAGTTTAGGGGCGGGAGAGGGCACAGATACGCAGTATTTT
>TRBV3-1/TRBV3-2|-|14|TRBJ2-2|TRBD2
CASSREGSTGELFF
TGTGCCAGCAGCCGGGAGGGAAGCACCGGGGAGCTGTTTTTT
>TRBV7-3|-|14|TRBJ2-3|-
CASSLGGRVDTQYF
TGTGCCAGCAGCTTAGGGGGGAGAGTAGATACGCAGTATTTT